This T cell receptor beta chain stems from a study of T cell repertoires in cytomegalovirus infection. Study details: As its CMV epitopes, the study selected recently identified HLA-C-restricted and well-studied HLA-B-restricted targets. In public TCR beta signatures, there were indications of both CMV infection and matching HLA type.

The V end was cut by 3 bases, the J end by 6 bases, with 11 bases between. The CDR3 extends over 14 amino acids. Germline CDR1 reads LNHDA; CDR2 reads SQIVND (reference sequence). This clonotype was seen a few times. The antigen is unknown. Study results and limitations: The study identified carriers of CMV plus the relevant HLA from cumulative public TCR beta family frequency. What dominated the ex vivo response were HLA-C-restricted CMV-specific TCR beta clonotypes.

TCRdb reprocessed the reads via MiXCR and lists one record per CDR3 protein. The repertoire consists of under 850,000 distinct CDR3 sequences, with roughly 36% occurring once and the leading ten covering around a sixth. The V and J genes are TRBV19 and TRBJ2-2; D is perhaps TRBD1 or TRBD2 (6 bases each). The material sequenced was cultured PBMCs, taken from culture after CMV antigen stimulation. The receptor comes from a human donor in good health (CMV status not recorded). Some clones in this sample may be carry-over from other donors' samples. This chain's CDR3 is CASSIRGVSGELFF. Written as DNA, the CDR3 is TGTGCCAGTAGTATTAGGGGGGTCTCCGGGGAGCTGTTTTTT.